The 4 T cell receptor beta chains in this list originate from one sample, sequenced in a study of blood T cells in healthy people across ages. Together with a sample-barcoded 5' primer, a J-beta primer mix was included in a second PCR lasting about 7 to 11 cycles. TCRdb reprocessed the 5' RACE reads with MiXCR, giving one entry per CDR3 protein. The repertoire has around 1.7 million distinct CDR3 sequences, 28% of them found once; the top ten carry 7.7%. The sequenced sample consisted of blood. All receptors come from a woman in her 30s in good health.

The chain is built from TRBV21-1 and TRBJ2-6. TRBV21-1 is a documented pseudogene. The length of the CDR3 is 16 residues. CDR3 protein: CASSVGVNSGANVLTF. The CDR3 DNA reads as TGTGCCAGCAGCGTCGGGGTTAACTCTGGGGCCAACGTCCTGACTTTC.

The chain carries TRBV6-4 and TRBJ1-5, with a weak D call TRBD1 (5 bases). This CDR3 has 13 amino acids. The germline gives CDR1 MRHNA, CDR2 SNTAGT. Trimming removed 6 bases from V and 7 bases from J, with 13 bases in between. The CDR3 nucleotides are TGTGCCAGCAGGGGGGAGGCAGGACAGCCCCAGCATTTT. Its protein product is CASRGEAGQPQHF.

This clonotype has just one count. It is likely a read error, because the conserved phenylalanine at the end of the CDR3 is missing. The V and J genes are TRBV7-2 and TRBJ1-5, with a possible D match to TRBD1 (6 bases). Germline CDR1 and CDR2: SGHTA and FQGNSA. This CDR3 contains 15 residues. Trimming pared 3 bases from V and 3 bases from J, leaving 12 bases between. The CDR3: CASSLGGRDNQPQHV. The CDR3 DNA reads as TGTGCCAGCAGCTTGGGGGGCCGGGACAATCAGCCCCAGCATGTT.

This clonotype was recorded many times. This chain joins TRBV9 and TRBJ2-7; unclear D gene. V was shortened by 0 bases and J by 3 bases, with 13 bases between the two germline ends. The CDR3 spans 15 residues. Germline V gene sequence: CDR1 SGDLS, CDR2 YYNGEE. The CDR3: CASSVGPDLVYEQYF. As DNA, the CDR3 is TGTGCCAGCAGCGTAGGGCCCGATCTCGTCTACGAGCAGTACTTC.